These 10 T cell receptor beta chains were all obtained from the same sample, sequenced in a study of post-analysis software for immune sequencing data. Study results and caveats: Relative to controls, patients had 5 or 6 TRBV segments at higher frequency, with TRBV5-6, TRBV5-1 and TRBV20-1 among these.

Unique molecular identifiers were present in the TCR beta cDNA libraries. TCRdb fed the PCR reads into MiXCR, producing one record per CDR3 protein. The sample lists roughly 540,000 distinct CDR3 sequences; 34% were seen once. No antigen has been identified for these receptors. Source material: blood. These receptors were taken from a girl aged 2-17 years with multiple sclerosis.

The V and J genes are TRBV20-1 and TRBJ2-3; D gene unclear. The V gene's germline CDR1 is DFQATT and CDR2 SNEGSKA (reference sequence). Trimming took off 3 bases at V and 6 bases at J, with 7 bases between the two ends. This CDR3 contains 11 residues. The CDR3 sequence is CSASSVDTQYF. The CDR3 DNA follows: TGCAGTGCTAGTTCCGTGGATACGCAGTATTTT.

This chain links TRBV5-5 with TRBJ1-2; D remains unclear. Trimming stripped 1 base from V and 3 bases from J, with 10 bases between. This CDR3 is 14 amino acids long. The germline V gene has CDR1 SGHKS and CDR2 YYEKEE (reference sequence). For the CDR3, the DNA is TGTGCCAGCAGCTTGATCCAGGTGGACTATGGCTACACCTTC. It specifies CASSLIQVDYGYTF.

There are a few counts of this clonotype. The chain joins TRBV7-2 to TRBJ2-7; D not resolved. Germline values: CDR1 SGHTA, CDR2 FQGNSA. The CDR3 sequence is 14 residues long. Deletions cut 5 bases from V and 10 bases from J, with 21 bases between. CDR3 nucleotides: TGTGCCAGCAGCCCCCAATTGACCCAGATGCCCCAGTACTTC. Its protein is CASSPQLTQMPQYF.

The CDR3 loop is CSVHRVRGGFHEQFF. CDR3 sequence (DNA): TGCAGCGTTCATCGAGTTCGCGGGGGGTTTCATGAGCAGTTCTTC. The chain couples TRBV29-1 to TRBJ2-1; 8 bases map to TRBD2. Germline CDR1 and CDR2: SQVTM and ANQGSEA. This CDR3 region has 15 residues. V gave up 5 bases and J gave up 8 bases; unmatched junction bases: 14.

This clonotype has only a few counts. The rearrangement links TRBV7-9 to TRBJ1-2; 10 nucleotides agree with TRBD1. CDR1 is SEHNR, CDR2 FQNEAQ, per germline (reference sequence). With V trimmed by 1 base and J by 4 bases, 12 bases remained unmatched. The CDR3 loop spans 18 amino acids. The CDR3: CASSLVSSGTGALYGYTF. CDR3 nucleotide sequence: TGTGCCAGCAGCTTAGTTTCCAGCGGGACAGGGGCTCTCTATGGCTACACCTTC.

This clonotype was seen a few times. The V call is TRBV6-1, the J call TRBJ2-1; D uncertain. Trimming shortened V by 1 base and J by 15 bases, and 16 bases separated the two germline ends. CDR3 length: 13 residues. CDR1 and CDR2 (germline): MNHNS, SASEGT. CDR3 nucleotide sequence: TGTGCCAGCAGTGAAGTAGACAAATCGTACCGGTTCTTC. It codes for CASSEVDKSYRFF.

The chain has TRBV19 and TRBJ2-3; D is ambiguous. Germline lookup yields CDR1 LNHDA and CDR2 SQIVND (reference sequence). CDR3 length: 11 amino acids. With 5 bases removed from V and 4 bases from J, the gap between germline ends came to 4 bases. This CDR3 reads CASSDPDTQYF. The CDR3 DNA follows: TGTGCCAGTAGTGACCCAGATACGCAGTATTTT.

The chain couples TRBV11-2 to TRBJ2-7; a possible D gene is TRBD1 (6 bases). V lost 3 bases and J 5 bases, leaving 17 bases between the germline ends. The V gene's germline CDR1 is SGHAT and CDR2 FQNNGV. The CDR3 sequence is 15 residues long. For the CDR3, the DNA is TGTGCCAGCAGCTTTCCCTGGGGGCTCACTGACGAGCAGTACTTC. It encodes CASSFPWGLTDEQYF.

The chain joins TRBV14 to TRBJ1-6; 9 positions match TRBD1. J gave up 7 bases and V 1 base, and 5 bases lay outside the gene matches. The CDR3 consists of 16 residues. Germline V gene sequence: CDR1 SGHDN, CDR2 FVKESK. The CDR3 spells CASSQAWTGANSPLHF. CDR3 sequence (DNA): TGTGCCAGCAGCCAAGCTTGGACAGGGGCGAATTCACCCCTCCACTTT.

This clonotype has a handful of counts. CDR3 DNA: TGTGCCAGCAGCTTGGTTAGCGGGGGAAGCACAGATACGCAGTATTTT. Translated, it gives CASSLVSGGSTDTQYF. The chain employs TRBV5-5 and TRBJ2-3, with 9 bases identical to TRBD2. The CDR3 spans 16 residues. CDR1 SGHKS and CDR2 YYEKEE come from the germline V gene (reference sequence). After removal of 0 bases from V and 0 bases from J, the junction contained 2 bases not matched to a gene.